A single sample gave rise to the 14 T cell receptor beta chains below, sequenced in a study of cytomegalovirus exposure and HLA in healthy donors. Primers included in the PCR were 60 Vbeta and 13 Jbeta primers. Assay used: immunoSEQ multiplex PCR; TCRdb lists only in-frame clones, some missing. The sample has 160,000 or so clones, approximately 76% seen once. Sequencing input: PBMCs. These receptor sequences come from a man aged 55 to 70 in good health and CMV-seronegative.

The CDR3 coding sequence is TGTGCCAGCAGTTTAAATGCCTATCTCGAAGCTTTCTTT. It translates to CASSLNAYLEAFF. This sequence joins TRBV27 and TRBJ1-1; D remains ambiguous. This CDR3 is 13 amino acids long. Trimming removed 2 bases from V and 8 bases from J, with 12 bases in between. Germline V gives CDR1 MNHEY, CDR2 SMNVEV (reference sequence).

A few counts support this clone. The V call is TRBV1, the J call TRBJ1-5; the tabulated D call, TRBD1, remains unverified against the DNA. TRBV1 is termed a pseudogene. The CDR3 covers 18 residues. The CDR3 protein is CTSSTLGDKRYSNQPQHF. The CDR3 DNA reads as TGCACCAGCAGTACTCTAGGGGACAAAAGATATAGCAATCAGCCCCAGCATTTT.

V usage is TRBV23-1 and J usage is TRBJ2-4, with D hard to call. TRBV23-1 is flagged as an ORF with uncertain function. The CDR3 sequence is 18 residues long. With 0 bases removed from V and 1 base from J, the gap between germline ends came to 16 bases. The chain's CDR3 is CASSQSPGAPRAKNIQYF. The CDR3 DNA reads as TGCGCCAGCAGTCAATCCCCCGGAGCTCCTAGGGCCAAAAACATTCAGTACTTC.

The chain couples TRBV6-1 to TRBJ2-1; tentative D call: TRBD1 (5 bases). Germline V lookup: CDR1 MNHNS, CDR2 SASEGT. Between the trimmed V and J ends, which lost 1 base and 4 bases, there was a span of 17 bases. The CDR3 is 17 residues long. The CDR3 bases are TGTGCCAGCAGTGAAGAGGGTGTATCGGACAAGTACAATGAGCAGTTCTTC. Protein sequence: CASSEEGVSDKYNEQFF.

CDR3: CASKTLAADTQYF. The CDR3 nucleotides are TGTGCCAGCAAGACACTAGCCGCAGATACGCAGTATTTT. This chain uses TRBV2 with TRBJ2-3; D is perhaps TRBD2 (6 bases). Germline CDR1 and CDR2: SNHLY and FYNNEI. The V gene lost 7 bases and the J gene lost 4 bases, with 12 bases spanning the gap. CDR3 length: 13 amino acids.

This chain connects TRBV2 to TRBJ2-7, with D maybe TRBD2 (6 bases). Germline CDR1 and CDR2: SNHLY and FYNNEI. V lost 6 bases and J 3 bases, leaving 9 bases between the germline ends. CDR3 length: 12 residues. The CDR3 DNA reads as TGTGCCAGCAGAAGGGAGGACTACGAGCAGTACTTC. It translates to CASRREDYEQYF. Full variable domain (rest looked up from reference TRBV2 and TRBJ2-7): EPEVTQTPSHQVTQMGQEVILRCVPISNHLYFYWYRQILGQKVEFLVSFYNNEISEKSEIFDDQFSVERPDGSNFTLKIRSTKLEDSAMYFCASRREDYEQYFGPGTRLTVT.

The genes are TRBV7-2 and TRBJ1-2; TRBD1 matches 11 bases. V gave up 5 bases and J gave up 7 bases; unmatched junction bases: 9. Germline CDR1 reads SGHTA; CDR2 reads FQGNSA. The CDR3 spans 15 residues. The CDR3 here is CASSALLGQGGGYTF. The CDR3, as DNA: TGTGCCAGCAGCGCACTTCTGGGACAGGGGGGTGGCTACACCTTC.

The rearrangement links TRBV30 to TRBJ2-7, with D perhaps matching TRBD1 (6 bases). This CDR3 comprises 11 residues. Looked up from germline, CDR1 is GTSNPN and CDR2 is SVGIG (reference sequence). V was pared by 8 bases and J by 6 bases, with 14 bases between. This CDR3 reads CAGMRGSEQYF. As DNA, the CDR3 is TGTGCCGGCATGAGGGGGTCCGAGCAGTACTTC.

This clone was picked up a small number of times. J is TRBJ2-2 and V is TRBV4-2, with 7 bases aligning to TRBD2. The length of the CDR3 is 17 residues. The germline V gene has CDR1 LGHNA and CDR2 YNFKEQ. J was trimmed by 2 bases and V by 2 bases; bases with no gene match: 8. The CDR3 protein is CASSQISGLSNTGELFF. The DNA of the CDR3 is TGTGCCAGCAGCCAAATTAGCGGGTTGTCAAACACCGGGGAGCTGTTTTTT.

The gene calls are TRBV6-1 and TRBJ2-7; possible D gene TRBD2, 6 bases. Germline CDR1 and CDR2: MNHNS and SASEGT. Trimming pared 3 bases from V and 0 bases from J, leaving 9 bases between. This CDR3 spans 14 amino acids. The CDR3 DNA reads as TGTGCCAGCAGTGAGGACGGGAGCTCCTACGAGCAGTACTTC. Amino acids: CASSEDGSSYEQYF.

The rearrangement uses TRBV21-1 and TRBJ2-4; no check of the table's D call, TRBD2, against the DNA was made. TRBV21-1 is tagged as a pseudogene. This CDR3 is built from 16 residues. The CDR3 DNA is TGTGCCAGCGGGGAACTAGCGGGTGGAGCCAAAAACATTCAGTACTTC. This translates into CASGELAGGAKNIQYF.

This clone was found a few times. This chain links TRBV5-4 with TRBJ2-1; 8 nucleotides agree with TRBD2. This CDR3 comprises 16 residues. With V trimmed by 4 bases and J by 5 bases, 11 bases remained unmatched. Germline CDR1 is SGHNT and CDR2 is YYREEE (reference sequence). CDR3 DNA sequence: TGTGCCAGCAGCCAGGGGACTAGTCGGATTAACAATGAGCAGTTCTTC. This encodes CASSQGTSRINNEQFF.

The chain uses TRBV27 and TRBJ2-2; 14 bases align to TRBD2. Per the germline V gene, CDR1 is MNHEY and CDR2 is SMNVEV (reference sequence). J gave up 6 bases and V 4 bases, and 7 bases lay outside the gene matches. This CDR3 spans 17 amino acids. CDR3 amino acids: CASSWGLAGVVAGELFF. The CDR3 DNA sequence: TGTGCCAGCAGTTGGGGACTAGCGGGGGTGGTCGCCGGGGAGCTGTTTTTT.

With regard to this clone: The same CDR3 can be traced to other DNA sequences in this sample. This chain uses TRBV4-2 with TRBJ2-5; no clear D. Germline V gene sequence: CDR1 LGHNA, CDR2 YNFKEQ. The V end was cut by 0 bases, the J end by 4 bases, with 9 bases between. The length of the CDR3 is 14 residues. CDR3 region: CASSQDSSRETQYF. The CDR3 region has the DNA TGTGCCAGCAGCCAAGACTCCTCGCGAGAGACCCAGTACTTC.